The entry below describes one TCR beta chain. Its antigen target is currently unknown. Its ends do not fully match the called genes, so a read error is possible. This record comes from a study of T cell repertoires in cytomegalovirus infection (dated by TCRdb to between 2018 and 2021). Regarding the complete study: Donor HLA type was relevant to the analysis, as public TCR beta signatures indicated carriage of CMV infection together with the matching HLA type.

The CDR3 numbers 12 residues from cysteine through phenylalanine. The retained sequence is limited to the CDR3, 36 bases, with the frame set at the first base. For CDR1 and CDR2, the germline V gene (reference sequence) lists MNHEY and SMNVEV. These reads were obtained on an Illumina HiSeq 1500. TCRdb reran the public reads through fastp at Q25 and MiXCR, keeping productive beta chains. When rows share a CDR3 protein, they turn into one entry using the most common DNA and genes. Here the sample has about 230,000 distinct CDR3 sequences; approximately 7% occur a single time. The top ten constitute about 6.5% of the sample. Paper-wide results and their limitations: In both this cohort and an independent roughly 350-donor cohort, the cumulative frequency of public TCR beta family members distinguished carriers of CMV infection plus the relevant HLA type. The ex vivo response was dominated by HLA-C-restricted CMV-specific TCR beta clonotypes, and the single most frequent clonotype in two of eight donors was supplied by these HLA-C-restricted clonotypes.

The chain uses TRBV27 and TRBJ1-2; the best D guess is TRBD1, with 6 bases matching. This clonotype was obtained from a human donor in good health (CMV status not recorded). Some clones in this sample may be carry-over from other donors' samples. Sequences were obtained from PBMCs. The CDR3: CASSLDRRGYAF. The bases read TGTGCCAGCAGTTTAGACAGGAGGGGCTACGCCTTC.